This is a list of T cell receptor beta chains from one sample in a study of cytomegalovirus exposure and HLA in healthy donors. Some clones are missing from TCRdb's copy, which holds only in-frame ones; the method was immunoSEQ multiplex PCR. The sample has about 130,000 clones, approximately 80% seen once; the top ten hold roughly 1%. Sequenced sample: PBMCs. The receptors originated from a woman in her fifties or sixties in good health and CMV-seronegative. CDR3s include the opening cysteine and the closing phenylalanine or tryptophan. Fields, in order: J gene, clone size, CDR3 length, D gene, V gene, CDR3 DNA, CDR3 protein. A D gene is named only where the DNA matches it firmly. Clone size is shown for a subset of rows, as once, few, many or a class of expanded clone.

>TRBJ1-1|once|14|.|TRBV27
TGTGCCAGCAGTTTGGCACAGGGAAACACTGAAGCTTTCTTT
CASSLAQGNTEAFF
>TRBJ1-5|.|14|.|TRBV19
TGTGCCAGTAGTATAGCGGGAGTTCTCTGGCCCCAGCATTTT
CASSIAGVLWPQHF
>TRBJ2-1|.|16|TRBD2|TRBV5-1
TGCGCCAGCAGCCCCACTAGCGGGAGGGCCCTCAATGAGCAGTTCTTC
CASSPTSGRALNEQFF
>TRBJ1-1|.|15|.|TRBV4-1
TGCGCCAGCAGCCTTCACCCCCGGGGGAACACTGAAGCTTTCTTT
CASSLHPRGNTEAFF
>TRBJ2-3|.|15|TRBD2|TRBV7-9
TGTGCCAGCAGCCGGACTAGCGGGAGTGGAGATACGCAGTATTTT
CASSRTSGSGDTQYF
>TRBJ1-1|.|13|.|TRBV2
TGTGCCAGCAGTGATGGCAGCGACACTGAAGCTTTCTTT
CASSDGSDTEAFF
>TRBJ2-5|.|11|.|TRBV7-3
TGTGCCAGCATGCTCGGGGAGACCCAGTACTTC
CASMLGETQYF
>TRBJ2-1|.|17|TRBD2|TRBV11-1
TGTGCCAGCAGGCCCGCTAGCGGGCGAGGAAAGTACAATGAGCAGTTCTTC
CASRPASGRGKYNEQFF
>TRBJ2-7|.|13|.|TRBV27
TGTGCCAGCAGTTTACGGCCGGGATACGAGCAGTACTTC
CASSLRPGYEQYF
>TRBJ2-7|.|15|TRBD1|TRBV5-8
TGTGCCAGCAGCTTCCGGGACAGGGGGATCTACGAGCAGTACTTC
CASSFRDRGIYEQYF
>TRBJ2-5|.|16|TRBD1|TRBV5-1
TGCGCCAGCAGACCAGGGACAGGGGGAGTTCAAGAGACCCAGTACTTC
CASRPGTGGVQETQYF
>TRBJ1-2|few|17|.|TRBV9
TGTGCCAGCAGCGTAGAGGGGATGAGCTTCAAGGAGCATGGCTACACCTTC
CASSVEGMSFKEHGYTF
>TRBJ1-5|.|15|.|TRBV2
TGTGCCAGCAGTGTAGGATCCGGGATAAATCAGCCCCAGCATTTT
CASSVGSGINQPQHF
>TRBJ1-2|.|14|TRBD1|TRBV2
TGTGCCAGCAGTGACGGACAGGCCTTCTATGGCTACACCTTC
CASSDGQAFYGYTF
>TRBJ1-6|.|17|.|TRBV7-9
TGTGCCAGCAGCTTAGCGTGGCCAATTTCCTATAATTCACCCCTCCACTTT
CASSLAWPISYNSPLHF
>TRBJ1-1|.|14|.|TRBV6-1
TGTGCCAGCAGCCTACACAGATTTAACACTGAAGCTTTCTTT
CASSLHRFNTEAFF
>TRBJ1-1|.|14|.|TRBV5-4
TGTGCCAGCAGCTCGCCCGGTCTCAACACTGAAGCTTTCTTT
CASSSPGLNTEAFF
>TRBJ2-3|.|16|.|TRBV9
TGTGCCAGCAGCGCCCGTCAGGACAGTAGCACAGATACGCAGTATTTT
CASSARQDSSTDTQYF